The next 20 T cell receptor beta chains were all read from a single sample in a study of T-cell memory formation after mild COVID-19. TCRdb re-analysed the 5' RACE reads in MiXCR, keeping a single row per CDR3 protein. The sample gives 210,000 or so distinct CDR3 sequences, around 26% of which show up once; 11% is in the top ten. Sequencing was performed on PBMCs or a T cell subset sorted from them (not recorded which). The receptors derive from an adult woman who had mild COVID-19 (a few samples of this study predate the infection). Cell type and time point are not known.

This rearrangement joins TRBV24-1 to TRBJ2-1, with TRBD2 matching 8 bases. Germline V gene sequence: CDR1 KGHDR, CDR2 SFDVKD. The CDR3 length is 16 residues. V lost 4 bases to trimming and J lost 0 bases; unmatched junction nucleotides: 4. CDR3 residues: CATSDTSGSSYNEQFF. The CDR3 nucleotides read TGTGCCACCAGTGACACCAGCGGGAGCTCCTACAATGAGCAGTTCTTC.

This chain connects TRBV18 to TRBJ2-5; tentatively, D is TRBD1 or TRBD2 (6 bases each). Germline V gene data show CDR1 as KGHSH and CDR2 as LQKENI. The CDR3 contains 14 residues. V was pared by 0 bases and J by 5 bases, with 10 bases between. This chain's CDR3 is CASSPPGGGETQYF. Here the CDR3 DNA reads TGTGCCAGCTCACCACCGGGGGGCGGCGAGACCCAGTACTTC.

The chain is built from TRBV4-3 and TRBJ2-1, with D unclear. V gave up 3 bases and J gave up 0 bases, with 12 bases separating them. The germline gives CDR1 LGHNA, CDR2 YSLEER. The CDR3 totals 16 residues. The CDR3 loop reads CASSQGTASSYNEQFF. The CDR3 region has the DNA TGCGCCAGCAGCCAGGGTACTGCGAGCTCCTACAATGAGCAGTTCTTC.

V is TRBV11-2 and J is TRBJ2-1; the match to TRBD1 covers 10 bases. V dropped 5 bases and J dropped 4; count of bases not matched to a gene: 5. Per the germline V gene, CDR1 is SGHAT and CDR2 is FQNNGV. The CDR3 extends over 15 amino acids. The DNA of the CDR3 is TGTGCCAGCAGCCACCGGGACAGGGGTTACAATGAGCAGTTCTTC. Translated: CASSHRDRGYNEQFF.

CDR3 amino acids: CASSQGRQGSYEQYF. CDR3 in DNA: TGCGCCAGCAGCCAAGGGAGACAGGGATCCTACGAGCAGTACTTC. This rearrangement joins TRBV4-1 to TRBJ2-7; 7 nucleotides match TRBD1. The V and J ends lost 1 base and 1 base, in that order; junction bases with no gene match: 4. CDR3 length equals 15 residues. The germline V gene encodes CDR1 MGHRA and CDR2 YSYEKL.

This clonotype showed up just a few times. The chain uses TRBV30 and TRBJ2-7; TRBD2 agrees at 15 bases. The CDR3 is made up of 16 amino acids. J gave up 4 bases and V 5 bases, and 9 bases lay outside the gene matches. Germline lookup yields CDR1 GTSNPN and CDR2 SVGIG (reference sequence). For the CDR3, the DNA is TGTGCCTGGGACGGACTAGCGGGGGGGGGTCGTTACGAGCAGTACTTC. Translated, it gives CAWDGLAGGGRYEQYF.

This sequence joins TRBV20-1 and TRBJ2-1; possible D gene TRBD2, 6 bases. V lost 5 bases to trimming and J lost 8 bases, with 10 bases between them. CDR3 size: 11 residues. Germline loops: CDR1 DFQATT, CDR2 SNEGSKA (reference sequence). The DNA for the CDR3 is TGCAGTGCTCGGAGGGCGGATGAGCAGTTCTTC. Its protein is CSARRADEQFF.

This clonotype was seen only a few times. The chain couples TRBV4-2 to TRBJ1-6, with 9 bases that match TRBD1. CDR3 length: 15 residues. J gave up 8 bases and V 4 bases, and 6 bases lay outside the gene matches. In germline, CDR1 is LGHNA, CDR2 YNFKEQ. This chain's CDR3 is CASSRRTGVDSPLHF. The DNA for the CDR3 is TGTGCCAGCAGCCGTCGGACAGGGGTAGATTCACCCCTCCACTTT.

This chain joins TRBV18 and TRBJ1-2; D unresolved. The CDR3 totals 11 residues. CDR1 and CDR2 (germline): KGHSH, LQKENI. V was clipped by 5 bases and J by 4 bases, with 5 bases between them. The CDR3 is CASSSTYGYTF. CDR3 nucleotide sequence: TGTGCCAGCTCATCAACCTATGGCTACACCTTC.

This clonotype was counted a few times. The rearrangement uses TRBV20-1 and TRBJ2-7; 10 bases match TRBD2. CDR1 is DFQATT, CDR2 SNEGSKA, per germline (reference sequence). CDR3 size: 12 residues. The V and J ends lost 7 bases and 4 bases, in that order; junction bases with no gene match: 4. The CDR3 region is CSVSSGGYEQYF. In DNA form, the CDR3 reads TGCAGTGTCTCTAGCGGGGGTTACGAGCAGTACTTC.

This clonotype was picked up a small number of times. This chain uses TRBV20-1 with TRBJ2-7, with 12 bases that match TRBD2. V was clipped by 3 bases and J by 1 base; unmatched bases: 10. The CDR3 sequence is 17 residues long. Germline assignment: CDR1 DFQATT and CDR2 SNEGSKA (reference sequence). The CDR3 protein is CSASGLTSGSLSYEQYF. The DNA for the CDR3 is TGCAGTGCTAGCGGTCTGACTAGCGGGAGTCTTTCCTACGAGCAGTACTTC.

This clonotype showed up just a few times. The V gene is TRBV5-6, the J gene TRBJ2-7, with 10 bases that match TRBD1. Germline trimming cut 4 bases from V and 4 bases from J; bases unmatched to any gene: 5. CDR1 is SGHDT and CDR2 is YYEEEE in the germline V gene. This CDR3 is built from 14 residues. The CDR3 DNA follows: TGTGCCAGCAGCGGCTCGGGACAGGGGTACGAGCAGTACTTC. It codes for CASSGSGQGYEQYF.

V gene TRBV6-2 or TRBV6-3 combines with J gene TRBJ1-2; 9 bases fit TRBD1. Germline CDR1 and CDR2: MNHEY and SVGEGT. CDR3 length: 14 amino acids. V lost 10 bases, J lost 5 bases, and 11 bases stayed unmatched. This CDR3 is CAISPSGQGYGYTF. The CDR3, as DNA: TGTGCCATCTCCCCTTCGGGACAGGGTTATGGCTACACCTTC.

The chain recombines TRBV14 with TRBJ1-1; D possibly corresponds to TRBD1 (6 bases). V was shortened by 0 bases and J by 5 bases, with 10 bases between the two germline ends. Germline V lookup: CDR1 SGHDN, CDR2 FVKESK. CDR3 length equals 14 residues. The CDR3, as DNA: TGTGCCAGCAGCCAAGAGCCGAGGGGGACTGAAGCTTTCTTT. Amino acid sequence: CASSQEPRGTEAFF.

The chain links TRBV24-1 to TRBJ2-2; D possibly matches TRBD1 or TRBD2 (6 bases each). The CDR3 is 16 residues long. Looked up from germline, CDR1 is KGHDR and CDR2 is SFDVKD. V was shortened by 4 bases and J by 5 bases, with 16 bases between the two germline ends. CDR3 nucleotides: TGTGCCACCAGTGACCCGACGAGGAGGGGGACCGGGGAGCTGTTTTTT. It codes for CATSDPTRRGTGELFF.

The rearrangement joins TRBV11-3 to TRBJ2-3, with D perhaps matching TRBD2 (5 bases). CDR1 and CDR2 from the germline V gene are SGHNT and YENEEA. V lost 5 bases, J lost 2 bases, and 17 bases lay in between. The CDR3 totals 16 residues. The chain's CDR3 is CASSPLWESITDTQYF. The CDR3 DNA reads TGTGCCAGCAGCCCCCTGTGGGAGTCGATCACAGATACGCAGTATTTT.

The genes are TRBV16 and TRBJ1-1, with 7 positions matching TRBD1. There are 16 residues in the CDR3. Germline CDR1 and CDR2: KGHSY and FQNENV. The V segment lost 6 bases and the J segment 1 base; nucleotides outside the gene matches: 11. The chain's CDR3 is CASSHQYGTANTEAFF. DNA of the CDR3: TGTGCCAGCAGTCACCAATATGGGACAGCGAACACTGAAGCTTTCTTT.

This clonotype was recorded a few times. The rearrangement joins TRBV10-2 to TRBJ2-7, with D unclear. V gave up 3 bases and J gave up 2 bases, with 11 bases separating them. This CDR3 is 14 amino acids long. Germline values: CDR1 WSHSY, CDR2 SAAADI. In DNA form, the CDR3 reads TGCGCCAGCAGTGAAGGCCAGTTGACCTACGAGCAGTACTTC. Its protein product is CASSEGQLTYEQYF.

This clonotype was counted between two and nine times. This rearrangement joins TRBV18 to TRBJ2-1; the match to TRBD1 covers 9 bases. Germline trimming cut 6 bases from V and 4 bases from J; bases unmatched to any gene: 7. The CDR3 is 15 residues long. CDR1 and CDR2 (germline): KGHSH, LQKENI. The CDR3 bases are TGTGCCAGCTCCCCCTGGGACAGGGTTTACAATGAGCAGTTCTTC. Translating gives CASSPWDRVYNEQFF.

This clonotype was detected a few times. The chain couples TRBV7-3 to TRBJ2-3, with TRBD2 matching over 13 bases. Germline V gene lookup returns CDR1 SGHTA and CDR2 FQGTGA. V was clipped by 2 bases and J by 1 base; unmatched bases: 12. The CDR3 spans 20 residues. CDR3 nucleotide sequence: TGTGCCAGCAGCTTAGCCCCTGGGACTAGCGGGGAGGTCGGCACAGATACGCAGTATTTT. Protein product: CASSLAPGTSGEVGTDTQYF.